The following is a TCR beta chain sequence with its context. This clonotype was observed at least ten times. The antigen it binds to is not known. No much larger clone exists at a distance of one base, and base qualities are not known. Sequenced using an Illumina HiSeq 1500. TCRdb reworked the public reads: Q25 trimming with fastp, MiXCR clone assembly, productive beta chains retained. Entries that share a CDR3 protein sequence are merged under the most common genes and DNA. The sample data list around 450,000 distinct CDR3 sequences, and about 10% of these were observed just once. 10% of the sample belongs to the ten largest clones. Its CDR3 holds 14 amino acids, cysteine through phenylalanine. This entry keeps only the CDR3 DNA: 42 bases, framed from base 1. The junction shows trimming of 4 bases on V and 5 bases on J, plus 14 bases between the germline ends. Looking up the germline V gene yields CDR1 MDHEN and CDR2 SYDVKM.

This sample was included in a study of T cell repertoires in cytomegalovirus infection (dated by TCRdb to the late 2010s). Background on the whole study: The HLA type of each donor mattered for the analysis, because public TCR beta signatures pointed to carriage of CMV infection along with the matching HLA type. Points the paper makes about the study in general: Cumulative frequency of public TCR beta family members discriminated carriers of CMV infection plus the relevant HLA type in this cohort and an independent approximately 350-donor cohort. The ex vivo response was dominated by HLA-C-restricted CMV-specific TCR beta clonotypes, and the single most frequent clonotype in two of eight donors was supplied by these HLA-C-restricted clonotypes.

Sequencing input: PBMCs. The TCR comes from a human donor in good health (CMV status not recorded). Some clones in this sample may be carry-over from other donors' samples. The chain joins TRBV28 to TRBJ2-5; the D gene identity is not certain. In nucleotide form, the sequence is TGTGCCAGCAGTTCCATGGACCTCGGGGAGACCCAGTACTTC. Its protein reads: CASSSMDLGETQYF.